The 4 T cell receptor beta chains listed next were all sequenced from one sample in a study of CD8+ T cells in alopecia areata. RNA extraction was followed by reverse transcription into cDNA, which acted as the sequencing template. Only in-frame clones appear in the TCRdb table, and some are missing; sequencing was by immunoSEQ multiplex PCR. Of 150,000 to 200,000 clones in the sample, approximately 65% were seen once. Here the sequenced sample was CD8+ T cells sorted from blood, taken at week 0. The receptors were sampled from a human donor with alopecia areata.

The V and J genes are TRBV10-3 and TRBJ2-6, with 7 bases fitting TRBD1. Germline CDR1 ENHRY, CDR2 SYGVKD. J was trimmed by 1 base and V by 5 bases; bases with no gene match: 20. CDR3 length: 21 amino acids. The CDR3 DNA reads TGTGCCATCAGTACAACACTTTTTGGGGACAGAGGTGGGTCTGGGGCCAACGTCCTGACTTTC. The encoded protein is CAISTTLFGDRGGSGANVLTF.

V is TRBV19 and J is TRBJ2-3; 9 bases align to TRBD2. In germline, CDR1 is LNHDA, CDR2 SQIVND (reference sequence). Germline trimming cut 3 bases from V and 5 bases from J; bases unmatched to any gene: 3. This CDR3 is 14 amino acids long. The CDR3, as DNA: TGTGCCAGTAGTATGCGGGGGGGCATAGATACGCAGTATTTT. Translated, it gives CASSMRGGIDTQYF.

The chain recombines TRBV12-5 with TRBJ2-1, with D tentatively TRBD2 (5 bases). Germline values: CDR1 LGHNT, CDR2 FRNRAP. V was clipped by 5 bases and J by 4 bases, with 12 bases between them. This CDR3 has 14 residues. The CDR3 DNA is TGTGCTAGTGGTCCCACGACGGGATACAATGAGCAGTTCTTC. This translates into CASGPTTGYNEQFF.

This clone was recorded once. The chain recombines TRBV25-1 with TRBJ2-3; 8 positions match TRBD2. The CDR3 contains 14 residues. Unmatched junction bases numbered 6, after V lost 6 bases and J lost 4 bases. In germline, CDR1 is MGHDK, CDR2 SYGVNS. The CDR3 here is CASSPGGPADTQYF. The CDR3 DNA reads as TGTGCCAGCAGCCCGGGGGGGCCTGCAGATACGCAGTATTTT. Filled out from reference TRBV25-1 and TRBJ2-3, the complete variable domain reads EADIYQTPRYLVIGTGKKITLECSQTMGHDKMYWYQQDPGMELHLIHYSYGVNSTEKGDLSSESTVSRIRTEHFPLTLESARPSHTSQYLCASSPGGPADTQYFGPGTRLTVL.